The rows below give T cell receptor beta chains drawn from one sample of a study of blood T cell repertoires in COVID-19. The protocol was immunoSEQ multiplex PCR, while the TCRdb copy is restricted to in-frame clones and leaves out a portion. The repertoire has some 87,000 clones, 89% of them found once; the top ten carry roughly 3.5%. Source material: peripheral blood. These receptor sequences come from a woman aged 70-85 years with acute or convalescent COVID-19. Both conserved end residues are part of each CDR3. D genes are given only for firm matches. Only some rows state a clone size, as once, few, many or a class for expanded clones.

clone_size	v_call	d_call	j_call	cdr3_nt	cdr3_aa
.	TRBV24-1	TRBD1	TRBJ2-3	TGTGCCACCAGTGATTGGACCGGGACAGCAGATGGATACCTAGATACGCAGTATTTT	CATSDWTGTADGYLDTQYF
.	TRBV6-5	.	TRBJ2-7	TGTGCCAGCCGCACAGGGTACAACTACGAGCAGTACTTC	CASRTGYNYEQYF
.	TRBV11-3	.	TRBJ2-5	TGTGCCAGCAGCTTAGGTCTGCAAGAGACCCAGTACTTC	CASSLGLQETQYF
.	TRBV3-1/TRBV3-2	.	TRBJ1-5	TGTGCCAGCAGCCGGGCCCGGTCACAGCCCCAGCATTTT	CASSRARSQPQHF
few	TRBV6-5	TRBD1	TRBJ1-5	TGTGCCAGCAGAAGGGGGCTCGATCAGCCCCAGCATTTT	CASRRGLDQPQHF
.	TRBV2	TRBD1	TRBJ1-2	TGTGCCAGCAAAGACAGGGTCCTCGGTGGCTACACCTTC	CASKDRVLGGYTF
.	TRBV20-1	.	TRBJ2-7	TGCAGTGCAGGACGTCCGGGGGAGCAGTACTTC	CSAGRPGEQYF
.	TRBV11-2	TRBD2	TRBJ2-1	TGTGCCAGCAGCTTAGTAGGCGGGAGGAGCTCCTACAATGAGCAGTTCTTC	CASSLVGGRSSYNEQFF
.	TRBV6-5	.	TRBJ1-6	TGTGCCAGCAGTTCCGGAAGAGTTCGGGATTCACCCCTCCACTTT	CASSSGRVRDSPLHF
.	TRBV15	.	TRBJ1-6	TGTGCCACCAGCAGAGCCGGGACAATTTACTCACCCCTCCACTTT	CATSRAGTIYSPLHF
.	TRBV10-2	.	TRBJ1-3	TGCGCCAGCAGTGAGCCGGGGGGCGGTGGAAACACCATATATTTT	CASSEPGGGGNTIYF
.	TRBV28	.	TRBJ1-2	TGTGCCAGCAGTTTGACAGGATCTAGGGGCTACACCTTC	CASSLTGSRGYTF
.	TRBV28	TRBD1	TRBJ1-5	TGTGCCAGCAGTGGACAGGGATCCCTCATTAGCAATCAGCCCCAGCATTTT	CASSGQGSLISNQPQHF
.	TRBV6-5	.	TRBJ1-2	TGTGCCAGCAGTACAGAACAGGGCCGCTATGGCTACACCTTC	CASSTEQGRYGYTF
once	TRBV5-4	.	TRBJ2-6	TGTGCCAGCAGCTTGTTGCACGGAGTTCCTGGGGCCAACGTCCTGACTTTC	CASSLLHGVPGANVLTF
few	TRBV6-5	TRBD1	TRBJ1-5	TGTGCCAGCAGCGGACAGGGGGCACGGCCCCAGCATTTT	CASSGQGARPQHF
.	TRBV18	.	TRBJ1-1	TGTGCCAGCTCACAGACGACAGAGACTGAAGCTTTCTTT	CASSQTTETEAFF
.	TRBV18	.	TRBJ1-2	TGTGCCAGCTCACCAACTGGCGGGGGATCCGCGGACTATGGCTACACCTTC	CASSPTGGGSADYGYTF
once	TRBV4-1	TRBD1	TRBJ1-6	TGCGCCAGCAGCCAAGATTCCGGACAGGGGAGTTCACCCCTCCACTTT	CASSQDSGQGSSPLHF
.	TRBV11-2	TRBD2	TRBJ2-1	TGTGCCAGCAGCTTAGCTAGCGGGCTCTACAATGAGCAGTTCTTC	CASSLASGLYNEQFF
.	TRBV13	.	TRBJ2-1	TGTGCCAGCAGCTCCGCCGACAGTCCCCCCTACAATGAGCAGTTCTTC	CASSSADSPPYNEQFF
.	TRBV19	.	TRBJ1-3	TGTGCCAGTAGTATGGGCCCGGCTTCCTCTGGAAACACCATATATTTT	CASSMGPASSGNTIYF
.	TRBV7-8	.	TRBJ2-3	TGTGCCAGCAGCCGATATAGCGCCCGCCGCACAGATACGCAGTATTTT	CASSRYSARRTDTQYF
.	TRBV7-2	.	TRBJ1-1	TGTGCCAGCAGCTTGAGCAGGGGCACTGAAGCTTTCTTT	CASSLSRGTEAFF
.	TRBV5-8	.	TRBJ1-5	TGTGCCAGCAGCTTACTCGGTACCCATCAGCCCCAGCATTTT	CASSLLGTHQPQHF
.	TRBV4-1	TRBD1	TRBJ2-1	TGCGCCAGCAGTCAACAGGGGGTTTGGTCGCAGTTCTTC	CASSQQGVWSQFF
.	TRBV19	TRBD1	TRBJ1-5	TGTGCCAGTAGTATAGATGGAGGACAGGGGCGGCAGCCCCAGCATTTT	CASSIDGGQGRQPQHF
.	TRBV19	.	TRBJ1-6	TGTGCCAGTAGTATAGGACAGATTAATTCACCCCTCCACTTT	CASSIGQINSPLHF
.	TRBV24-1	.	TRBJ2-5	TGTGCCACCAGCTTACCAGGGCAGGAGACCCAGTACTTC	CATSLPGQETQYF
.	TRBV6-1	.	TRBJ2-2	TGTGCCAGCAGTGAATTTCAGTCCGGGGAGCTGTTTTTT	CASSEFQSGELFF